Listed below are T cell receptor beta chains from one sample, sequenced in a study of T cells after yellow fever vaccination. TCRdb reanalysed the 5' RACE reads using MiXCR and keeps one entry per CDR3 protein. The profile shows 350,000 to 450,000 distinct CDR3 sequences, around a sixth of them singletons. Sequences were derived from PBMCs, sampled before the yellow fever booster vaccination. These receptors were collected from a man younger than 35 who received the YFV17D yellow fever vaccine. Both conserved end residues are part of each CDR3. The D gene is left open where the match is weak. Size is omitted from some rows. Given values are once, few, many or a class for expanded clones.

d_call	clone_size	v_call	j_call	cdr3_aa	cdr3_nt
NA	NA	TRBV3-1	TRBJ2-4	CASSHAGRGNIQYF	TGTGCCAGCAGCCATGCGGGACGAGGAAACATTCAGTACTTC
NA	few	TRBV6-1	TRBJ2-7	CASSELEGNPAYEQYF	TGTGCCAGCAGTGAACTCGAGGGGAACCCAGCCTACGAGCAGTACTTC
NA	few	TRBV7-9	TRBJ2-1	CASSSSVNEQFF	TGTGCCAGCAGCTCCTCGGTCAATGAGCAGTTCTTC
NA	NA	TRBV7-2	TRBJ2-3	CASRPTRADTQYF	TGTGCCAGCAGGCCCACTAGAGCCGATACGCAGTATTTT
TRBD2	NA	TRBV6-4	TRBJ2-1	CASRGLAGGYNEQFF	TGTGCCAGCAGGGGACTAGCGGGGGGGTACAATGAGCAGTTCTTC
TRBD2	few	TRBV6-4	TRBJ2-5	CASSEGGGEQETQYF	TGTGCCAGCAGTGAAGGCGGGGGGGAACAAGAGACCCAGTACTTC
TRBD2	few	TRBV4-3	TRBJ2-2	CASSQESRGGFTGELFF	TGCGCCAGCAGCCAAGAGTCGCGGGGGGGATTCACCGGGGAGCTGTTTTTT
NA	NA	TRBV10-3	TRBJ2-3	CANSGGFSTDTQYF	TGTGCCAACTCTGGGGGCTTTAGCACAGATACGCAGTATTTT
NA	NA	TRBV5-1	TRBJ1-1	CASRGVATRGEAFF	TGCGCCAGCAGGGGTGTGGCAACCAGGGGTGAAGCTTTCTTT
TRBD1	NA	TRBV28	TRBJ2-1	CASRSTGDNEQFF	TGTGCCAGCAGATCTACAGGGGACAATGAGCAGTTCTTC
NA	NA	TRBV27	TRBJ2-3	CASSEERLSTDTQYF	TGTGCCAGCAGTGAGGAAAGACTCAGCACAGATACGCAGTATTTT
NA	NA	TRBV6-2/TRBV6-3	TRBJ2-1	CASSYAGDNEQFF	TGTGCCAGCAGTTACGCAGGGGACAATGAGCAGTTCTTC
TRBD1	many	TRBV27	TRBJ2-2	CASTSGQGHTGELFF	TGTGCCAGCACCTCCGGACAGGGGCACACCGGGGAGCTGTTTTTT
NA	few	TRBV6-5	TRBJ2-5	CASSPLGLPATETQYF	TGTGCCAGCAGCCCATTGGGACTCCCTGCTACGGAGACCCAGTACTTC
NA	few	TRBV4-2	TRBJ2-2	CASSQDRLTGELFF	TGTGCCAGCAGCCAAGATAGGCTCACCGGGGAGCTGTTTTTT
NA	NA	TRBV3-1	TRBJ1-4	CASSPYPRRANEKLFF	TGTGCCAGCAGCCCCTATCCCCGCAGGGCTAATGAAAAACTGTTTTTT
TRBD1	few	TRBV18	TRBJ2-7	CASSPGQGVTYEQYF	TGTGCCAGCTCACCGGGACAGGGGGTAACCTACGAGCAGTACTTC
NA	few	TRBV6-5	TRBJ1-1	CASSYSIRNTEAFF	TGTGCCAGCAGTTACTCGATAAGGAACACTGAAGCTTTCTTT
TRBD1	few	TRBV20-1	TRBJ2-5	CSARDRGLGETQYF	TGCAGTGCTAGAGACAGGGGGCTAGGAGAGACCCAGTACTTC
NA	few	TRBV5-1	TRBJ2-3	CASTGTNTDTQYF	TGCGCCAGCACAGGGACCAACACAGATACGCAGTATTTT
NA	few	TRBV6-5	TRBJ2-3	CASSARQIDTDTQYF	TGTGCCAGCAGCGCGAGGCAAATAGACACAGATACGCAGTATTTT
TRBD2	NA	TRBV4-2	TRBJ2-1	CASSQKERGSEQFF	TGTGCCAGCAGCCAGAAGGAGCGGGGAAGTGAGCAGTTCTTC
TRBD1	NA	TRBV5-1	TRBJ1-1	CASSGGTGSEAFF	TGCGCCAGCAGCGGCGGGACAGGGTCTGAAGCTTTCTTT
NA	NA	TRBV4-1	TRBJ2-7	CASSPGWGIRDEQYF	TGCGCCAGCAGTCCCGGATGGGGAATCCGGGACGAGCAGTACTTC
NA	few	TRBV6-5	TRBJ1-3	CASSYSSPPRGNTIYF	TGTGCCAGCAGTTATTCGTCCCCCCCGAGAGGAAACACCATATATTTT
NA	few	TRBV27	TRBJ1-1	CASRPLGPVGAFF	TGTGCCAGCAGGCCCCTCGGGCCAGTAGGGGCTTTCTTT
NA	NA	TRBV12-3/TRBV12-4	TRBJ2-5	CASTTGVTQYF	TGTGCCAGCACCACTGGCGTGACCCAGTACTTC
TRBD1	few	TRBV6-5	TRBJ1-2	CASRRGTGSYGYTF	TGTGCCAGCAGGAGAGGGACAGGGAGCTATGGCTACACCTTC
TRBD1	once	TRBV2	TRBJ2-3	CAKRGTGTDTQYF	TGTGCCAAGCGCGGGACAGGTACAGATACGCAGTATTTT
NA	NA	TRBV6-5	TRBJ1-2	CASSYSIGLGELAGYTF	TGTGCCAGCAGTTACTCCATCGGGTTGGGGGAGCTGGCCGGCTACACCTTC
NA	many	TRBV7-2	TRBJ1-1	CASSLLRVAFF	TGTGCCAGCAGCCTACTACGGGTAGCTTTCTTT
TRBD2	NA	TRBV28	TRBJ2-3	CASIGTTGLAGGSTQYF	TGTGCCAGCATTGGGACGACGGGACTAGCGGGGGGTTCAACGCAGTATTTT
NA	few	TRBV6-5	TRBJ2-4	CASSRQADLNIQYF	TGTGCCAGCAGTCGGCAGGCGGACCTAAACATTCAGTACTTC
TRBD1	NA	TRBV24-1	TRBJ2-3	CATCNRGDTQYF	TGTGCCACGTGCAACAGGGGGGATACGCAGTATTTT
NA	NA	TRBV3-1	TRBJ2-7	CASSQVFRGVDEQYF	TGTGCCAGCAGCCAAGTCTTCAGGGGGGTAGACGAGCAGTACTTC
NA	few	TRBV3-1	TRBJ1-6	CASSQRTLPYSPLHF	TGTGCCAGCAGCCAAAGGACCCTGCCCTATTCACCCCTCCACTTT
TRBD1	NA	TRBV6-2/TRBV6-3	TRBJ1-2	CASSSGFRTGDYGYTF	TGTGCCAGCAGTTCCGGCTTCCGGACAGGGGACTATGGCTACACCTTC
TRBD1	NA	TRBV19	TRBJ1-2	CASSTRGQGFWGYTF	TGTGCCAGTAGCACCCGCGGACAGGGGTTTTGGGGCTACACCTTC
NA	few	TRBV6-5	TRBJ2-3	CASSYSVRTDTQYF	TGTGCCAGCAGTTACTCGGTCCGCACAGATACGCAGTATTTT
TRBD1	few	TRBV5-1	TRBJ2-1	CASSGGQPGDEQFF	TGCGCCAGCAGCGGGGGACAGCCTGGCGATGAGCAGTTCTTC
NA	few	TRBV10-3	TRBJ1-2	CAISELGNTQKGYTF	TGTGCCATCAGTGAGCTAGGGAACACTCAGAAGGGCTACACCTTC
NA	few	TRBV28	TRBJ1-3	CASSDIGNTIYF	TGTGCCAGCTCTGACATAGGAAACACCATATATTTT
NA	few	TRBV20-1	TRBJ1-2	CSADRQSRTYGYTF	TGCAGTGCTGACCGACAGAGTCGTACCTATGGCTACACCTTC
NA	few	TRBV4-1	TRBJ2-7	CASSQLPTGGAYEQYF	TGCGCCAGCAGCCAACTCCCCACAGGGGGGGCTTACGAGCAGTACTTC
NA	NA	TRBV5-1	TRBJ2-5	CASSLGHEQQETQYF	TGCGCCAGCAGCTTGGGCCACGAGCAGCAAGAGACCCAGTACTTC
NA	many	TRBV6-2/TRBV6-3	TRBJ2-3	CASSYTQGGADTQYF	TGTGCCAGCAGTTACACCCAGGGGGGTGCAGATACGCAGTATTTT
NA	NA	TRBV3-2	TRBJ2-3	CASSQEELQDYTDTQYF	TGTGCCAGCAGCCAAGAAGAATTACAGGACTACACAGATACGCAGTATTTT
NA	NA	TRBV4-3	TRBJ1-5	CASSQEFKANQPQHF	TGCGCCAGCAGCCAAGAATTTAAGGCCAATCAGCCCCAGCATTTT
TRBD1	few	TRBV5-8	TRBJ2-7	CASSSRDRGSLYEQYF	TGTGCCAGCAGCTCGAGGGACAGGGGATCCCTCTACGAGCAGTACTTC
NA	NA	TRBV4-3	TRBJ1-1	CASSQWVSGYLENTEAFF	TGCGCCAGCAGCCAATGGGTGTCGGGGTACCTGGAGAACACTGAAGCTTTCTTT
NA	NA	TRBV20-1	TRBJ2-2	CSAAGTLNTGELFF	TGCAGTGCGGCCGGGACCCTGAACACCGGGGAGCTGTTTTTT
TRBD2	NA	TRBV24-1	TRBJ2-1	CATGGRAGGLYNEQFF	TGTGCCACCGGAGGTAGAGCGGGGGGCCTTTACAATGAGCAGTTCTTC
NA	NA	TRBV29-1	TRBJ2-3	CSVEDGDTQYF	TGCAGCGTTGAGGATGGGGATACGCAGTATTTT
NA	once	TRBV18	TRBJ2-7	CASSPPEVDEQYF	TGTGCCAGCTCACCACCCGAGGTCGACGAGCAGTACTTC
TRBD1	NA	TRBV3-1	TRBJ2-3	CASSLSGTGGASDTQYF	TGTGCCAGCAGCCTATCCGGGACAGGGGGCGCGTCAGATACGCAGTATTTT
TRBD2	NA	TRBV5-1	TRBJ2-7	CASSKGTSGARRYEQYF	TGCGCCAGCAGCAAGGGGACTAGCGGGGCCCGACGGTACGAGCAGTACTTC